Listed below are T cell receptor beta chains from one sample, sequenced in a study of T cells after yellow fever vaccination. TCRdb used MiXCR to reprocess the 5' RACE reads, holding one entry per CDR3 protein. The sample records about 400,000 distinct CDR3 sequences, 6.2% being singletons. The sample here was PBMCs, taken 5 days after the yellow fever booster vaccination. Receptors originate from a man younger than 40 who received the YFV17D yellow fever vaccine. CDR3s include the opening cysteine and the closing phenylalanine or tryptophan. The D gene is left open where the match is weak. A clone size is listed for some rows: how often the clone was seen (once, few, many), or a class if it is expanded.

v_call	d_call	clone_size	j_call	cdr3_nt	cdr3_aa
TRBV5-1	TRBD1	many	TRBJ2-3	TGCGCCAGCAGCTTGGATGGGACAGGGTACACAGATACGCAGTATTTT	CASSLDGTGYTDTQYF
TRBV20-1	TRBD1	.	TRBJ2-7	TGCAGTGCCACCATACAGGGGGCTGCGGTTGAGCAGTACTTC	CSATIQGAAVEQYF
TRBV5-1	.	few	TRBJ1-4	TGCGCCAGCAGCTCGACGGGTGAAAAACTGTTTTTT	CASSSTGEKLFF
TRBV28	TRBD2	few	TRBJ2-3	TGTGCCAGCAGATTAGCGGGAGGCTCCCATGCAGATACGCAGTATTTT	CASRLAGGSHADTQYF
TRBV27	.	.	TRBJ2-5	TGTGCCAGCAGTTTAGCGGGATACCAAGAGACCCAGTACTTC	CASSLAGYQETQYF
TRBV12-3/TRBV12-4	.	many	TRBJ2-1	TGTGCCAGCAGTCACAACAATGAGCAGTTCTTC	CASSHNNEQFF
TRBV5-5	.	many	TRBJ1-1	TGTGCCAGCAGTACGACAGGTCGGGAAACTGAAGCTTTCTTT	CASSTTGRETEAFF
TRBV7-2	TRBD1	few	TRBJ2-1	TGTGCCAGCAGTCCTACAGGGGGACCCTACAATGAGCAGTTCTTC	CASSPTGGPYNEQFF
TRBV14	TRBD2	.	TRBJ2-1	TGTGCCAGCAGCGAGTCCGGGACTAGCGGTGAGCAGTTCTTC	CASSESGTSGEQFF
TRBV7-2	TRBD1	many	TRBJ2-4	TGTGCCAGCAGCCCCGACAGGGGACAAAACATTCAGTACTTC	CASSPDRGQNIQYF
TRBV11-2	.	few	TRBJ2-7	TGTGCCAGCAGCTTAACCTCTCAGAGTGGCCACGAGCAGTACTTC	CASSLTSQSGHEQYF
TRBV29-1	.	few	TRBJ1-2	TGCAGCGTCGACGGGGCAGGGGATGGCTACACCTTC	CSVDGAGDGYTF
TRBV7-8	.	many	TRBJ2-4	TGTGCCAGCAGCTTCCAGGGCGTCAAAAACATTCAGTACTTC	CASSFQGVKNIQYF
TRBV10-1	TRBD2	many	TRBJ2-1	TGCGCCAGCAGCAATCTAGCGGGAGGGCCGAAGGATGAGCAGTTCTTC	CASSNLAGGPKDEQFF
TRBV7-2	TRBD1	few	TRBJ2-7	TGTGCCAGCAGCTCCCGACAGGGCGGGGAGCAGTACTTC	CASSSRQGGEQYF
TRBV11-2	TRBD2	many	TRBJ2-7	TGTGCCAGCAGCCCCCTAGGTCGCAAGCGGGGGGCCTCCTACGAGCAGTACTTC	CASSPLGRKRGASYEQYF
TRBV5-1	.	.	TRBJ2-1	TGCGCCAGTCAGGACACCTACAATGAGCAGTTCTTC	CASQDTYNEQFF
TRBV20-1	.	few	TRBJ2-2	TGCAGTGCTAGACCCCGTCCAGCGGGTCGGGAGCTGTTTTTT	CSARPRPAGRELFF
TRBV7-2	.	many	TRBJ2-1	TGTGCCAGCAGCAAAGGACAGTCCGAGAAGCAGTTCTTC	CASSKGQSEKQFF
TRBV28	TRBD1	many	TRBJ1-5	TGTGCCAGCCTAACCGGGACAGTAAATCAGCCCCAGCATTTT	CASLTGTVNQPQHF
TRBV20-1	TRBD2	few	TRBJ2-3	TGCAGTGGAATTAGCGGGCGGATCACAGATACGCAGTATTTT	CSGISGRITDTQYF
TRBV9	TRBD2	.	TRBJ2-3	TGTGCCAGCAGCGCCCTAGCGGGAATAGCAGATACGCAGTATTTT	CASSALAGIADTQYF
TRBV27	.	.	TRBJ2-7	TGTGCCAGCTCCCTTGGGCAGGGGAAGCAGTACTTC	CASSLGQGKQYF